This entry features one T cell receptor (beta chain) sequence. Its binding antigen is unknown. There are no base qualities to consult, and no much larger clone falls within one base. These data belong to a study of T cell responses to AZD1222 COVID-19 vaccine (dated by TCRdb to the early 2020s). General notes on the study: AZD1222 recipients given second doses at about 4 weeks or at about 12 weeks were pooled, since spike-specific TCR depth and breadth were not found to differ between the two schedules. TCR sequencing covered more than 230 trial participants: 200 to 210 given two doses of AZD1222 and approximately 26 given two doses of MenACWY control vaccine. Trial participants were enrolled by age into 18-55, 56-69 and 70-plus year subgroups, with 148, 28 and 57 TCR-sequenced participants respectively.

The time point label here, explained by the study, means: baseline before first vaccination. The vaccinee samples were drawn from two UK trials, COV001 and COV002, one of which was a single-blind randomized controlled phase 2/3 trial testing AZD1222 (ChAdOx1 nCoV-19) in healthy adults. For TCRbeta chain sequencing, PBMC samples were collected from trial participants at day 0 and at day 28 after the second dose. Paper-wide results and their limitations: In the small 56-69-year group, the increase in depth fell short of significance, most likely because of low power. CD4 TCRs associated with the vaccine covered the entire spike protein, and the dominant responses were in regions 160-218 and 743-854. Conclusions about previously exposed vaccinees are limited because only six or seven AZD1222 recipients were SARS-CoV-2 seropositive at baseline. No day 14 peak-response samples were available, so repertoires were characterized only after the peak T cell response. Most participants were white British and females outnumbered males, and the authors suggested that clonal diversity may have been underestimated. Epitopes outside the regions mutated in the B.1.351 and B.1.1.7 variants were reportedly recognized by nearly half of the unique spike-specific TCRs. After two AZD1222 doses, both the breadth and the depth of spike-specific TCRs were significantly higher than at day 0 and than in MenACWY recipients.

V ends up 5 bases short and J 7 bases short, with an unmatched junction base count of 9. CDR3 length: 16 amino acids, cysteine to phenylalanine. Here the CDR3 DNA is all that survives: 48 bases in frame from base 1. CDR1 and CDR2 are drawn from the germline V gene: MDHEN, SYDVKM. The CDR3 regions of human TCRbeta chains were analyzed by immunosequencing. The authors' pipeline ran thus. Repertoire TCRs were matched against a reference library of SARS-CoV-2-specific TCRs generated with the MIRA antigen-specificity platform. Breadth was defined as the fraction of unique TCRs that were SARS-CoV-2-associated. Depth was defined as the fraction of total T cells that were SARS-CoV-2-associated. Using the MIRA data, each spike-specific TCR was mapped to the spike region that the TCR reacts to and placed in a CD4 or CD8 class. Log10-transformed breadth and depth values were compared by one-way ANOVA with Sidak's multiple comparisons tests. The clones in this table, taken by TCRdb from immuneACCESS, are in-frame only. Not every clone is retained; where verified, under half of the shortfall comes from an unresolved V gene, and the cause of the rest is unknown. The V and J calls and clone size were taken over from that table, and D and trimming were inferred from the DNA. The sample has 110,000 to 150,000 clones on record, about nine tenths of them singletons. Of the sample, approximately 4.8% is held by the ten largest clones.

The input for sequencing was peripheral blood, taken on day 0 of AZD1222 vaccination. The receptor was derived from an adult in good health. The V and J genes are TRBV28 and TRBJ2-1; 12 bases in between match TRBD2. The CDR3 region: CASSPATSGRGNEQFF. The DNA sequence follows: TGTGCCAGCAGTCCCGCGACTAGCGGGAGAGGTAATGAGCAGTTCTTC.